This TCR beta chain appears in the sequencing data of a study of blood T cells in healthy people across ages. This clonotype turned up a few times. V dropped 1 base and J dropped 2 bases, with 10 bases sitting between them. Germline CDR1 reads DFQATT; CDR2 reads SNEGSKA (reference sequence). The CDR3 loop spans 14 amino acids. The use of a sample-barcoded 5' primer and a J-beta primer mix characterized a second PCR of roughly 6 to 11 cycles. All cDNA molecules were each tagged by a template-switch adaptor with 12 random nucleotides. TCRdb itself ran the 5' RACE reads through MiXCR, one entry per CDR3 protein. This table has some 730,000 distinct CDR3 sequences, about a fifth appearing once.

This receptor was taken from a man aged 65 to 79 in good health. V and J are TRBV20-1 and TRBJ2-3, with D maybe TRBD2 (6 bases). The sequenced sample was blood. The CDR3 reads CSARGGGNTDTQYF. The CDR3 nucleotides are TGCAGTGCTAGAGGAGGCGGGAACACAGATACGCAGTATTTT.